This T cell receptor beta chain was observed in a study of cytomegalovirus exposure and HLA in healthy donors (dated by TCRdb to the late 2010s). Regarding the complete study: A later analysis indicated that the roughly 130 validation repertoires were generated on the platform also employed for the approximately 700 repertoires of the first cohort. A separate validation cohort of roughly 130 different subjects was used in addition to the roughly 670-subject first cohort. The study aimed to test whether signatures of past pathogen exposure could be identified by cataloging public T cell receptors. To predict cytomegalovirus infection status, the study combined high-throughput TCR immunosequencing, statistical association of individual TCRs with disease status, and machine learning.

Study-level results and caveats: Most TCR sequences were observed very rarely across donors, whereas some public TCRs were present in many individuals. A later analysis had no HLA typing for the validation cohort, so co-occurrence there was scored across all 110 or so repertoires. Of the cluster scores, around 95% were above 0 in a later analysis, which found that TCRs clustered in the first cohort also tended to co-occur in the 120 validation repertoires. In both the original and validation cohorts, the classifier was reported to diagnose cytomegalovirus status with high specificity and sensitivity. In vitro tests confirmed that a few of the cytomegalovirus-associated TCR beta chains recognize cytomegalovirus antigens. The authors suggested that the approach could potentially be extended to other disease states and immunological phenotypes. In the study, 164 TCR beta chains were listed as associated with cytomegalovirus.

Donors formed part of the validation cohort, which comprised 120 subjects and was distinct from the first cohort of under 800 subjects. With respect to this clone: Its antigen has not been determined. Qualities for individual bases were not recorded, and no much larger clone is one base off.

V and J are truncated by 0 bases and 8 bases respectively, leaving an intervening sequence of 11 bases. CDR1 is given as LNHNV and CDR2 as YYDKDF, both from the germline V gene (reference sequence). Including cysteine and phenylalanine, the CDR3 has 14 amino acids. Here the CDR3 DNA is all that survives: 42 bases in frame from base 1. Receptors were amplified or captured by the immunoSEQ multiplex PCR assay. In the original analysis: A statistical classification framework was built for diagnosing cytomegalovirus status from the catalog of TCR beta chain sequences. Held by TCRdb, this immuneACCESS table contains in-frame sequences only and omits some clones. Under half of the omission traces to an unresolved V gene where checked; the cause of the rest is unknown. V and J calls and clone size are copied from that table; D and trimming were computed from the DNA. The sample has 330,000 or so clones on record, roughly 89% of them singletons. Around 0.8% of the sample rests with the top ten.

The sequenced sample consisted of PBMCs. This chain joins TRBV15 to TRBJ2-4; TRBD1 is a possible D gene, resting on 6 matching bases. The TCR originated in a woman under 30 in good health and CMV-seronegative. The CDR3 protein: CATSRDRGWDIQYF. The nucleotide sequence reads as follows: TGTGCCACCAGCAGAGACAGGGGATGGGACATTCAGTACTTC.